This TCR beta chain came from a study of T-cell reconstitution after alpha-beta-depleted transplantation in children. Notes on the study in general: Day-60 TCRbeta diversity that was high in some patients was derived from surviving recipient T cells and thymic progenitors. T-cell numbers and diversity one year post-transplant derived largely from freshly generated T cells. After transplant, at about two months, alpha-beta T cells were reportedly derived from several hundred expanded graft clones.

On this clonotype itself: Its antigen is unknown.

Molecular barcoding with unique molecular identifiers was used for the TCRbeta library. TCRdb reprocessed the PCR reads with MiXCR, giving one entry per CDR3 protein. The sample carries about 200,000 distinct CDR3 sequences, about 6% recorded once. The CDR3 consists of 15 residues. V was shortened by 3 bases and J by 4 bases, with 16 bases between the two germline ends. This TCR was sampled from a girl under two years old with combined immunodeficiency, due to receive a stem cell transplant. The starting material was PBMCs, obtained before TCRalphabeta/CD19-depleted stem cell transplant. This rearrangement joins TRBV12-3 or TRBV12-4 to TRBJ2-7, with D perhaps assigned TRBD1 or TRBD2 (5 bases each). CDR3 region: CASSFGPGTTYEQYF. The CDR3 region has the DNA TGTGCCAGCAGTTTTGGCCCCGGGACGACTTACGAGCAGTACTTC.